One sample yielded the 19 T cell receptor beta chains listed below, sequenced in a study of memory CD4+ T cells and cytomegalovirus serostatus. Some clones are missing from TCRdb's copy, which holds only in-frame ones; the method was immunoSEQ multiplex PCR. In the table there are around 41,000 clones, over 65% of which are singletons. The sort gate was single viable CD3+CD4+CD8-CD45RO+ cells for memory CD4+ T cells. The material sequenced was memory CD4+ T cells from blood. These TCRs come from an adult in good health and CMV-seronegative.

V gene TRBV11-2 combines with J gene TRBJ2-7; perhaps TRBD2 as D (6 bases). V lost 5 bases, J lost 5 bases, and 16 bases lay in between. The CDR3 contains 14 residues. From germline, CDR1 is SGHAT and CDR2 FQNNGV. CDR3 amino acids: CASSPLRGENEQYF. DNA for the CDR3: TGTGCCAGCAGCCCTCTGCGGGGAGAGAACGAGCAGTACTTC.

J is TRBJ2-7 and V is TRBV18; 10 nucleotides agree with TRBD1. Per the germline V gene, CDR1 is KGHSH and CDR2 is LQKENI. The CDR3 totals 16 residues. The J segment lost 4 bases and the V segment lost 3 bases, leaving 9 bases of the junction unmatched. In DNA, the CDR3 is TGTGCCAGCTCACCGGATCTCGGACAGGGGGGGTACGAGCAGTACTTC. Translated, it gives CASSPDLGQGGYEQYF.

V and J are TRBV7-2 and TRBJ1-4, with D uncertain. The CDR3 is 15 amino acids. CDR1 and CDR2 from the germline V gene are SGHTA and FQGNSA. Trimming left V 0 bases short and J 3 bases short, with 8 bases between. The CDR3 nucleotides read TGTGCCAGCAGCTTAGCGCTTGGGTCTAATGAAAAACTGTTTTTT. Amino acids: CASSLALGSNEKLFF.

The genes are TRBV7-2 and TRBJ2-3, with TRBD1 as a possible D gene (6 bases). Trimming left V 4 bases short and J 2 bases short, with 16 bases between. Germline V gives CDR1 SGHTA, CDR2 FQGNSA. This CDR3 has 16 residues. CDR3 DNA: TGTGCCAGCAGCTCCGTAGGGGGTCCCTCCACAGATACGCAGTATTTT. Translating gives CASSSVGGPSTDTQYF.

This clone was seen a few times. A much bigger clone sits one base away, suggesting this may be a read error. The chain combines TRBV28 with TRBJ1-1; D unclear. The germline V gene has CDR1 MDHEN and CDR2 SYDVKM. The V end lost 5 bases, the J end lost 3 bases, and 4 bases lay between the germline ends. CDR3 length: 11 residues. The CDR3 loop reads CASSGYTEAFF. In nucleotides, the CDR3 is TGTGCCAGCAGTGGATACACTGAAGCTTTCTTT. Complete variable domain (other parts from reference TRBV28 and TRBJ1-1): DVKVTQSSRYLVKRTGEKVFLECVQDMDHENMFWYRQDPGLGLRLIYFSYDVKMKEKGDIPEGYSVSREKKERFSLILESASTNQTSMYLCASSGYTEAFFGQGTRLTVV.

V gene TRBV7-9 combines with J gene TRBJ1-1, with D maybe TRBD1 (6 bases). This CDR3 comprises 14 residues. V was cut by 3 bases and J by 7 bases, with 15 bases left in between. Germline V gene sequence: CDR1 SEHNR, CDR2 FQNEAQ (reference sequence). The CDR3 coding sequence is TGTGCCAGCAGCTTTTCAGCGGGACATAGTGAAGCTTTCTTT. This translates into CASSFSAGHSEAFF.

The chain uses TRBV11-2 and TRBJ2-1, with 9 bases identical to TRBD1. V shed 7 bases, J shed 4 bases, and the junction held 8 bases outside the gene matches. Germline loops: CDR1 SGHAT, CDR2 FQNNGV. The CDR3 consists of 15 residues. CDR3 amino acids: CASNTRQGGYNEQFF. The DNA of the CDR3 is TGTGCCAGCAACACAAGACAGGGGGGGTACAATGAGCAGTTCTTC.

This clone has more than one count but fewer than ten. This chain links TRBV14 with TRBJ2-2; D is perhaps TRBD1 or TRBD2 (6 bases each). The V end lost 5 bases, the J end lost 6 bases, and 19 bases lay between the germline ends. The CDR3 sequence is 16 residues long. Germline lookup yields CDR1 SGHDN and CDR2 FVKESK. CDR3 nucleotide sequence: TGTGCCAGCAGCTTGCATCCGGGGGCGGCATCCGGGGAGCTGTTTTTT. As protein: CASSLHPGAASGELFF. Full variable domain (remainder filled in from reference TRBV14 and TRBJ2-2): EAGVTQFPSHSVIEKGQTVTLRCDPISGHDNLYWYRRVMGKEIKFLLHFVKESKQDESGMPNNRFLAERTGGTYSTLKVQPAELEDSGVYFCASSLHPGAASGELFFGEGSRLTVL.

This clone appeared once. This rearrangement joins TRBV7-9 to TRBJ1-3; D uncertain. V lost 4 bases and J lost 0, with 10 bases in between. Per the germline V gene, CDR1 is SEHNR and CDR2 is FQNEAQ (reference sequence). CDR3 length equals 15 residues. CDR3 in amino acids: CASSSTRYSGNTIYF. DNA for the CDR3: TGTGCCAGCAGCTCTACAAGATACTCTGGAAACACCATATATTTT.

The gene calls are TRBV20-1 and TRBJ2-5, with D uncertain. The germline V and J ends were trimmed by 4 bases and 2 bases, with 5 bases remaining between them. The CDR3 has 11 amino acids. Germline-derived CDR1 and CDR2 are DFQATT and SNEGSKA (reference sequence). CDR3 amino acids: CSANGQETQYF. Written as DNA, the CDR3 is TGCAGTGCTAACGGACAAGAGACCCAGTACTTC.

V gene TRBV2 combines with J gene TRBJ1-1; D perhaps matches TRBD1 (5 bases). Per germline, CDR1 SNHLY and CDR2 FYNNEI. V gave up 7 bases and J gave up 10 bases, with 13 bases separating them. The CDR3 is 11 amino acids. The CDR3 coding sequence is TGTGCCAGCACCAGGGAAATATCAGCTTTCTTT. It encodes CASTREISAFF.

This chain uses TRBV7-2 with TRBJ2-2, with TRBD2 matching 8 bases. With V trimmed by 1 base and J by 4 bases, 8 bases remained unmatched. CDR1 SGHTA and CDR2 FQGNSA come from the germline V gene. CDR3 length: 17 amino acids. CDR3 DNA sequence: TGTGCCAGCAGCTTAGATCCAGCGGGAGTAGGCACCGGGGAGCTGTTTTTT. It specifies CASSLDPAGVGTGELFF.

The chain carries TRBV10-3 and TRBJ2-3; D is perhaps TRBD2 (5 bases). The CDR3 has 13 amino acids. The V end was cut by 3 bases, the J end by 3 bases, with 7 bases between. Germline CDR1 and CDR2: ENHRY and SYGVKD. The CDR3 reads CAISDPGTDTQYF. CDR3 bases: TGTGCCATCAGTGACCCGGGGACAGATACGCAGTATTTT.

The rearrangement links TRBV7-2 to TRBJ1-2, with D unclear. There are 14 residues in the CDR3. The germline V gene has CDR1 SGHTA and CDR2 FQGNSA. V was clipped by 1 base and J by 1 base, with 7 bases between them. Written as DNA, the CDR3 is TGTGCCAGCAGCTTAGATAGCAGTAACTATGGCTACACCTTC. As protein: CASSLDSSNYGYTF.

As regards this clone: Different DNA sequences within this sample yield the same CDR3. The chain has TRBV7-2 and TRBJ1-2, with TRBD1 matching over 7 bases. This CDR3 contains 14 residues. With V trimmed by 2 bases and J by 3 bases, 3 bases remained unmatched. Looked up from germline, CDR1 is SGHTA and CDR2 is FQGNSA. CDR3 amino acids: CASSLNQGDYGYTF. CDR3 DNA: TGTGCCAGCAGCTTAAACCAGGGGGACTATGGCTACACCTTC.

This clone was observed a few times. The CDR3 protein is CASSQTDRVSTEAFF. The CDR3 coding sequence is TGCGCCAGCAGCCAGACGGACAGGGTGAGCACTGAAGCTTTCTTT. V is TRBV4-3 and J is TRBJ1-1; TRBD1 aligns across 8 bases. CDR3 length: 15 residues. V was pared by 3 bases and J by 4 bases, with 7 bases of the junction left unmatched. Germline V lookup: CDR1 LGHNA, CDR2 YSLEER.

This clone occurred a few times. The CDR3 loop is CASSQVGEAEQYF. CDR3 DNA sequence: TGCGCCAGCAGCCAAGTCGGGGAGGCCGAGCAGTACTTC. The chain links TRBV4-3 to TRBJ2-7; D is perhaps TRBD2 (6 bases). Between the trimmed V and J ends, which lost 1 base and 6 bases, there was a span of 10 bases. This CDR3 is 13 amino acids long. Germline V CDR1 and CDR2: LGHNA, YSLEER.

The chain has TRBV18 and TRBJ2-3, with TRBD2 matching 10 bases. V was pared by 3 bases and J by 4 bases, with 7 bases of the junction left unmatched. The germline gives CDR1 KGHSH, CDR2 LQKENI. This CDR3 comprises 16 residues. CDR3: CASSPPRGTSADTQYF. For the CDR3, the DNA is TGTGCCAGCTCACCCCCGAGGGGGACTAGCGCAGATACGCAGTATTTT.

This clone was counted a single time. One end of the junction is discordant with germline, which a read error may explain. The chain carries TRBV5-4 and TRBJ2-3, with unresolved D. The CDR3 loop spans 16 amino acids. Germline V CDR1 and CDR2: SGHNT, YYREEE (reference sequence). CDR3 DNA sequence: TGCGCCAGCAGCCAAGGCTCAAGGACCCCCACAGATACGCAGTATTTT. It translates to CASSQGSRTPTDTQYF.